This T cell receptor beta chain is from a study of shared clonotypes between healthy human individuals. Several immunoSEQ plates held equal portions of the genomic DNA taken from each subset. Generated by immunoSEQ multiplex PCR, the TCRdb table keeps only in-frame clones and is missing some. The repertoire has about 2,100,000 clones, around 93% of them found once; the top ten carry around 1.7%. The CDR3 is 12 residues long. Trimming took 6 bases from V and 8 from J, leaving 11 bases between them. Germline values: CDR1 LGHNT, CDR2 FRNRAP. In the naive CD8 group, cells lacked CD45RO and were positively selected for CCR7, so terminally differentiated effector memory CD45RA+ cells were left out. Nashville, Tennessee was home to all donors, who were Caucasian adults.

The chain has TRBV12-5 and TRBJ2-1, with unresolved D. Sequencing used naive CD8+ T cells from PBMCs. The clonotype comes from a man between 18 and 29 years old in good health. Some clones in this sample may be carry-over from other donors' samples. The CDR3 DNA reads TGTGCTAGTGGCTCGGGTATATATGAGCAGTTCTTC. Its translation: CASGSGIYEQFF.